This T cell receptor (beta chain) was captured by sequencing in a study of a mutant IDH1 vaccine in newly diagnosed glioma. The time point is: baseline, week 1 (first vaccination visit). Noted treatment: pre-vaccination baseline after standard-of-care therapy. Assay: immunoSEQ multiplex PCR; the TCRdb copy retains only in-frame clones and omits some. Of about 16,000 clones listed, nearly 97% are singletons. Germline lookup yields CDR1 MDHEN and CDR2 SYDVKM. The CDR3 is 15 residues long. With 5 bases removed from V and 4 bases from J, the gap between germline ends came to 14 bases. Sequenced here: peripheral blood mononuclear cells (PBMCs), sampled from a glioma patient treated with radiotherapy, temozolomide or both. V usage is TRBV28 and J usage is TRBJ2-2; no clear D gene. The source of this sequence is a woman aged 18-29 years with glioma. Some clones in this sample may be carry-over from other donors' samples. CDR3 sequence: CASSIKTSSTGELFF. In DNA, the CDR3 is TGTGCCAGCAGTATCAAGACAAGTAGCACCGGGGAGCTGTTTTTT.